This note documents a single T cell receptor beta chain sequence. Its antigen is currently unknown. Only in-frame clones appear in the TCRdb table, and some are missing; sequencing was by immunoSEQ multiplex PCR. The repertoire holds some 26,000 clones, with 80% to 90% as singletons. The data derive from a study of human CD4 T cells and Enterobacteriaceae. Study-wide results and caveats: Matching to same-donor CFSE-low cultures alone inferred ex vivo clonotype reactivity.

All CD4+ cells other than CD45RA+CCR7+CD95- naive cells were sorted as memory, over 98% pure. The V and J ends lost 3 bases and 5 bases respectively, with 10 bases between them. The CDR3 is 14 amino acids. From germline, CDR1 is LNHNV and CDR2 YYDKDF (reference sequence). The sample taken for sequencing was memory CD4+ T cells from blood. J is TRBJ1-4 and V is TRBV15; no firm D call. The receptor comes from a human donor in good health. CDR3 sequence: CATSRDGPNEKLFF. The CDR3 DNA is TGTGCCACCAGCAGGGATGGGCCAAATGAAAAACTGTTTTTT.